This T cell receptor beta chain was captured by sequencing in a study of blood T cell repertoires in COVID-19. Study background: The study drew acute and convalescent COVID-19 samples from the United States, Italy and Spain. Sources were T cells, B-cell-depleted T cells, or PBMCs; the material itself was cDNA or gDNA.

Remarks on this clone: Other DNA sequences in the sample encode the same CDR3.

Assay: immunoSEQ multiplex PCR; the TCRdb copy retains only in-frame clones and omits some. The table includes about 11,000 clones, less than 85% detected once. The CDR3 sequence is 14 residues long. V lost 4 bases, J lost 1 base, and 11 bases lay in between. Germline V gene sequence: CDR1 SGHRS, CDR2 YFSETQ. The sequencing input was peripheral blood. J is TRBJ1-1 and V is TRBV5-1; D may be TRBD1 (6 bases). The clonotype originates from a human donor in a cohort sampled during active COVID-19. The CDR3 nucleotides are TGCGCCAGCAGCCCCAGGGGTGAGAACACTGAAGCTTTCTTT. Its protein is CASSPRGENTEAFF.